Listed below are T cell receptor beta chains from one sample, sequenced in a study of blood T cell repertoires in COVID-19. Using immunoSEQ multiplex PCR, the repertoire was profiled, and TCRdb retains in-frame clones only, with some absent. The data hold 150,000 or so clones, with around four fifths observed a single time. Material: peripheral blood. The receptors derive from a woman in her thirties or forties with active or convalescent COVID-19. The conserved cysteine and the conserved F or W are not part of the CDR3 here. Fields, in order: clone size, D gene, V gene, CDR3 protein. The D gene is left open where the match is weak. Rows may omit the clone size; those that give it use once, few, many or a size class.

size: NA; D: NA; V: TRBV3-1/TRBV3-2; CDR3: ASSQAGIAHEQF
size: NA; D: NA; V: TRBV7-9; CDR3: ASSLSFGEEKLF
size: NA; D: TRBD2; V: TRBV7-2; CDR3: ASSPLVAGVGTDTQY
size: NA; D: NA; V: TRBV11-3; CDR3: ASSPRSGESEAF
size: NA; D: NA; V: TRBV2; CDR3: ASSELSYEQY
size: NA; D: TRBD1; V: TRBV24-1; CDR3: ATPEKDRDRCKETQY
size: NA; D: NA; V: TRBV27; CDR3: ASSRPRDTQSPLH
size: once; D: NA; V: TRBV9; CDR3: ASSVGVEQTYEQY
size: NA; D: TRBD1; V: TRBV28; CDR3: ASKDGQGDFQPQH
size: NA; D: NA; V: TRBV28; CDR3: ASSSTVNYGYT
size: NA; D: NA; V: TRBV5-1; CDR3: ASSLNRMSGNTIY
size: NA; D: TRBD1; V: TRBV5-3; CDR3: ARRADRGSSEKLF
size: NA; D: TRBD1; V: TRBV19; CDR3: ASSLPGQGPYGYT
size: once; D: NA; V: TRBV11-2; CDR3: ASRAEAWYQETQY
size: NA; D: NA; V: TRBV21-1; CDR3: ASRGRISPLH
size: NA; D: NA; V: TRBV4-1; CDR3: ASSQVGQGSTNEKLF
size: NA; D: TRBD1; V: TRBV6-6; CDR3: ASSYNPRGVGKLF
size: few; D: TRBD1; V: TRBV7-2; CDR3: ASSRGQGAYEQY
size: NA; D: NA; V: TRBV18; CDR3: ASSPPGPTWSYGYT
size: NA; D: NA; V: TRBV7-9; CDR3: ASSSNRDGNTIY
size: NA; D: NA; V: TRBV7-9; CDR3: ASSLEGLSTEAF